The 8 T cell receptor beta chains below all came from one sample that was sequenced in a study of T-cell reconstitution after alpha-beta-depleted transplantation in children. For TCRbeta, the library was prepared with unique molecular identifiers. Each CDR3 protein is one row after TCRdb ran MiXCR on the PCR reads. The sample records hundreds of thousands of distinct CDR3 sequences, under 13% being singletons. The specimen comprised PBMCs, sampled before TCRalphabeta/CD19-depleted stem cell transplant. The receptors derive from a child in the first two years of life with acute myeloid leukemia, due to receive a stem cell transplant.

This clonotype was counted many times. This chain links TRBV7-6 with TRBJ2-2; 8 nucleotides agree with TRBD1. The V gene's germline CDR1 is SGHVS and CDR2 FNYEAQ. This CDR3 is built from 15 residues. With 8 bases clipped from V and 6 bases from J, the junction kept 11 bases outside the gene matches. The CDR3 DNA is TGTGCCAGCGGGGATCCACAGGGGGATGCCGGGGAGCTGTTTTTT. It is translated as CASGDPQGDAGELFF.

This clonotype was seen only a few times. This may come from a read error, since a much larger clone is one base off. The chain is built from TRBV20-1 and TRBJ1-2; D not certain. The CDR3 has 14 amino acids. Germline CDR1 is DFQATT and CDR2 is SNEGSKA (reference sequence). Written as DNA, the CDR3 is TGCAGTGCTATAGCCCTTTCACTGGGCTATGGCGACACCTTC. It translates to CSAIALSLGYGDTF.

This clonotype was detected many times. The chain is built from TRBV4-3 and TRBJ2-1, with 12 bases lining up with TRBD2. The CDR3 is made up of 15 amino acids. Trimming removed 1 base from V and 5 bases from J; junction bases left unmatched: 0. Germline V gives CDR1 LGHNA, CDR2 YSLEER. As DNA, the CDR3 is TGCGCCAGCAGCCAAGGGACTAGCGGGGACAATGAGCAGTTCTTC. It yields the protein CASSQGTSGDNEQFF.

This clonotype occurred many times. The rearrangement uses TRBV11-2 and TRBJ2-7; no clear D. Germline values: CDR1 SGHAT, CDR2 FQNNGV. The CDR3 has 13 residues. Trimming stripped 1 base from V and 2 bases from J, with 6 bases between. In DNA, the CDR3 is TGTGCCAGCAGCTTAGTCGCAGCCTACGAGCAGTACTTC. It specifies CASSLVAAYEQYF.

This clonotype was counted between two and nine times. The chain uses TRBV12-3 or TRBV12-4 and TRBJ2-2; D remains unclear. V was shortened by 6 bases and J by 7 bases, with 18 bases between the two germline ends. This CDR3 is built from 15 residues. The CDR3 reads CASSPLPIGVGELFF. CDR3 nucleotide sequence: TGTGCCAGCAGCCCCCTCCCTATTGGAGTCGGGGAGCTGTTTTTT.

There are many counts of this clonotype. This rearrangement joins TRBV12-3 or TRBV12-4 to TRBJ1-2; 8 bases are a match to TRBD1. V dropped 5 bases and J dropped 3; count of bases not matched to a gene: 8. This CDR3 is built from 15 residues. In DNA, the CDR3 is TGTGCCAGCAGTACTCCGGGACAGGCACACTATGGCTACACCTTC. It specifies CASSTPGQAHYGYTF.

This clonotype has a count of ten or more. This rearrangement joins TRBV20-1 to TRBJ2-5; a weak D match, TRBD2 (6 bases). With 6 bases removed from V and 1 base from J, the gap between germline ends came to 18 bases. The CDR3 extends over 15 amino acids. Germline lookup yields CDR1 DFQATT and CDR2 SNEGSKA (reference sequence). The CDR3 protein is CSALQAGRLQETQYF. Here the CDR3 DNA reads TGCAGTGCGTTACAGGCTGGGAGGCTCCAAGAGACCCAGTACTTC.

This clonotype was found many times. The chain has TRBV29-1 and TRBJ1-1, with 8 nucleotides matching TRBD1. The CDR3 covers 13 residues. From germline, CDR1 is SQVTM and CDR2 ANQGSEA. The trim removed 2 bases at V and 3 bases at J, leaving 2 bases unmatched. CDR3 DNA: TGCAGCGTTGAAAGACAGGGGTACACTGAAGCTTTCTTT. Translating it yields CSVERQGYTEAFF.